The clone carrying this T cell receptor (beta chain) was counted ten times or more. What it recognizes is unknown. This sample was included in a study of Graves' ophthalmopathy and Graves' hyperthyroidism. Overall study results and limits: Both a roughly 64% sensitivity and an approximately 74% specificity characterized the model's predictions of ophthalmopathy progression. Among expanded thyroid clonotypes above 0.001 frequency, most also occurred in blood.

Patients newly diagnosed with hyperthyroidism, under 2 months' duration, were aged 18 to 65, the study reports. From RNA, the CDR3 regions of TCR beta chains were amplified and sequenced. The library came from an HTBI-primed first-round RT-PCR and a second-round multiplex PCR. TCRdb itself ran the multiplex PCR reads through MiXCR, one entry per CDR3 protein. Here the sample spans over a million distinct CDR3 sequences, about 38% being singletons. V dropped 4 bases and J dropped 10 bases, with 14 bases sitting between them. The CDR3 loop spans 13 amino acids. Per germline, CDR1 SGHRS and CDR2 YFSETQ. This clonotype was obtained from an adult man with Graves' hyperthyroidism. Input material: peripheral blood or thyroid tissue (not recorded which). The rearrangement joins TRBV5-1 to TRBJ2-2; D is possibly TRBD1 or TRBD2 (5 bases each). CDR3 region: CASSDAGATELFF. The CDR3 region has the DNA TGCGCCAGCAGCGACGCCGGGGCGACGGAGCTGTTTTTT.